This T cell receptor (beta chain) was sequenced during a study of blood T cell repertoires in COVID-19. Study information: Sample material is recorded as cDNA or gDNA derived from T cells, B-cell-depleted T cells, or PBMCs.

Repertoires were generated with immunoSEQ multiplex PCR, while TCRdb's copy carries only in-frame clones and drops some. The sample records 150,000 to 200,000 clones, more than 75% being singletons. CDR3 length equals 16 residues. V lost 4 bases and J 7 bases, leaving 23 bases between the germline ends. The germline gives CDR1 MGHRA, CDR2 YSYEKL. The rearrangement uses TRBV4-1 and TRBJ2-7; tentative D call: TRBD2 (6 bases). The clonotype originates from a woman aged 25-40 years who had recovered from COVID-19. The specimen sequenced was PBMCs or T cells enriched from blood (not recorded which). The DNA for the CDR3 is TGCGCCAGCAGCCCCCAGCGGGTTAGGGTTGCGGGTGAGCAGTACTTC. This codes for CASSPQRVRVAGEQYF.